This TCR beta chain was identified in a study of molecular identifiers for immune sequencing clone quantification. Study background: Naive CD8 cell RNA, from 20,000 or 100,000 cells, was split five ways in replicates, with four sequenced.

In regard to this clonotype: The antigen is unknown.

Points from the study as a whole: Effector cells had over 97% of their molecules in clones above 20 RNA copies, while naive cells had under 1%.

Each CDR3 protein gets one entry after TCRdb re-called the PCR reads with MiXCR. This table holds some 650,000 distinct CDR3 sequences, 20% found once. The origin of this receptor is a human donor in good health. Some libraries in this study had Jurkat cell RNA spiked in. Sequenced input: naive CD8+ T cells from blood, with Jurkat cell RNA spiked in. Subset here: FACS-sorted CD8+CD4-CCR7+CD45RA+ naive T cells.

The DNA of the CDR3 is TGTGCCAGCAGACTCCGACTAGCGGGGGCTGAGACCCAGTACTTC. This codes for CASRLRLAGAETQYF. V and J are TRBV12-3 or TRBV12-4 and TRBJ2-5; 12 bases align to TRBD2. V lost 6 bases to trimming and J lost 5 bases; unmatched junction nucleotides: 7. This CDR3 is built from 15 residues.